These T cell receptor beta chains were read from a single sample in a study of beta chain features in type 1 diabetes. Using immunoSEQ multiplex PCR, the repertoire was profiled, and TCRdb retains in-frame clones only, with some absent. This table has fewer than 450,000 clones, 13% appearing once. The material sequenced was naive CD4+ T cells from blood. These receptors all stem from a young woman with type 1 diabetes. Each CDR3 is given with its conserved first and last residue. The D gene is left open where the match is weak. Rows give clone size only sometimes, using once, few, many, or a class for an expanded clone.

d_gene	abundance	v_gene	j_gene	CDR3nt	CDR3aa
TRBD1	few	TRBV9	TRBJ2-5	TGTGCCAGCAGCGCCCGGACAGGGGAGACCCAGTACTTC	CASSARTGETQYF
TRBD2	few	TRBV5-4	TRBJ2-1	TGTGCCAGCAGCCTCGGACTAGTGAATGAGCAGTTCTTC	CASSLGLVNEQFF
TRBD2	NA	TRBV29-1	TRBJ2-7	TGCAGCGTTAGGTTAGGTAGCGGGAGGGCCGAGCAGTACTTC	CSVRLGSGRAEQYF
NA	NA	TRBV28	TRBJ2-5	TGTGCCAGCAGACTCCATGACACCCAAGAGACCCAGTACTTC	CASRLHDTQETQYF
TRBD1	NA	TRBV28	TRBJ1-2	TGTGCCAGCACCCTTGGACCCCAGGGGGCCTATGGCTACACCTTC	CASTLGPQGAYGYTF
NA	few	TRBV5-1	TRBJ2-7	TGCGCCAGCAGCTTGGACAGGGACTCCTACGAGCAGTACTTC	CASSLDRDSYEQYF
NA	NA	TRBV29-1	TRBJ2-7	TGCAGCGTTGGGAGGTCGAGGGGGGAGGGGTTCTCCTACGAGCAGTACTTC	CSVGRSRGEGFSYEQYF
TRBD1	few	TRBV28	TRBJ2-5	TGTGCCAGCAGCTCCGGACAGGGAGAGACCCAGTACTTC	CASSSGQGETQYF
NA	NA	TRBV7-2	TRBJ2-1	TGTGCCAGCAGTGCCCAACCGGGAGTAGTAGGAAATGAGCAGTTCTTC	CASSAQPGVVGNEQFF
TRBD1	NA	TRBV18	TRBJ2-5	TGTGCCAGCTCCTCCCGACAGGGAGAGACCCAGTACTTC	CASSSRQGETQYF
NA	NA	TRBV5-1	TRBJ1-1	TGCGCCAGCAGCTCGCCGACATTTAACACTGAAGCTTTCTTT	CASSSPTFNTEAFF
TRBD1	NA	TRBV28	TRBJ2-7	TGTGCCAGCAGTGGACCCGGGACAGTATACGAGCAGTACTTC	CASSGPGTVYEQYF